The 18 T cell receptor beta chains presented below share a single source sample, sequenced in a study of PD-L1 blockade in urothelial cancer. Here immunoSEQ multiplex PCR was the method, and the copy in TCRdb shows in-frame clones only, minus some. The sample lists around 100,000 clones; around 85% were seen once. The starting material was PBMCs, obtained around atezolizumab (anti-PD-L1) treatment. These receptors all come from a man in his forties or fifties with urothelial cancer.

Of note for this clone: Since a much larger clone is just one base distant, this may be a read error. At the DNA level, this CDR3 is encoded by other sequences in the same sample as well. This chain joins TRBV5-4 and TRBJ2-7; the match to TRBD1 covers 7 bases. The CDR3 runs 14 residues. Unmatched junction bases numbered 12, after V lost 5 bases and J lost 7 bases. The germline CDR1 and CDR2 sequences are SGHNT and YYREEE (reference sequence). The DNA of the CDR3 is TGTGCCAGCAGGGAGGACAGGTTTTCCCGTGAGCAGTACTTC. It yields the protein CASREDRFSREQYF.

This clone was seen just once. V is TRBV19 and J is TRBJ1-5; 7 nucleotides line up with TRBD1. Germline loops: CDR1 LNHDA, CDR2 SQIVND (reference sequence). This CDR3 has 19 residues. With 5 bases clipped from V and 2 bases from J, the junction kept 18 bases outside the gene matches. The CDR3 spells CASSPGWGQNWIGNQPQHF. CDR3 DNA sequence: TGTGCCAGTAGTCCCGGGTGGGGACAGAATTGGATCGGCAATCAGCCCCAGCATTTT.

The genes are TRBV9 and TRBJ1-1; D possibly corresponds to TRBD1 (6 bases). Germline lookup yields CDR1 SGDLS and CDR2 YYNGEE. The CDR3 sequence is 14 residues long. V lost 5 bases, J lost 0 bases, and 11 bases lay in between. The CDR3 DNA reads TGTGCCAGCAGGACAGGACTTCTGAACACTGAAGCTTTCTTT. It yields the protein CASRTGLLNTEAFF.

Here the CDR3 reads CASSPPSETQYF. DNA for the CDR3: TGTGCCAGCTCACCACCGTCGGAGACCCAGTACTTC. The chain joins TRBV18 to TRBJ2-5, with no clear D. The germline V gene encodes CDR1 KGHSH and CDR2 LQKENI. Trimming removed 0 bases at V and 5 bases at J, with 4 bases between. The CDR3 extends over 12 amino acids.

The CDR3 here is CASSLSLAGLGDTQYF. In DNA, the CDR3 is TGTGCCAGCAGTTTAAGTCTAGCGGGACTCGGGGATACGCAGTATTTT. The chain employs TRBV28 and TRBJ2-3; 9 bases are a match to TRBD2. Losses at the gene ends were 2 bases for V and 6 bases for J; bases not matched to a gene: 9. This CDR3 is 16 amino acids long. CDR1 is MDHEN and CDR2 is SYDVKM in the germline V gene.

The CDR3 nucleotides are TGTGCCAGCAGTAGCGGGGCTCCTGAAGCTTTCTTT. Translation: CASSSGAPEAFF. This chain uses TRBV28 with TRBJ1-1, with D perhaps matching TRBD1 (5 bases). The ends were cut back, 5 bases at V and 6 bases at J, with 10 bases in the middle. This CDR3 has 12 amino acids. Germline V gene data show CDR1 as MDHEN and CDR2 as SYDVKM.

In this sample, this clone turned up a few times. The chain joins TRBV19 to TRBJ1-1, with D maybe TRBD1 (5 bases). The ends were cut back, 3 bases at V and 3 bases at J, with 11 bases in the middle. The CDR3 is 14 residues long. The V gene's germline CDR1 is LNHDA and CDR2 SQIVND (reference sequence). The CDR3 spells CASSIGGKDTEAFF. The CDR3 DNA reads as TGTGCCAGTAGTATTGGGGGGAAGGACACTGAAGCTTTCTTT.

The chain joins TRBV5-8 to TRBJ2-1; 7 bases are shared with TRBD2. Germline V CDR1 and CDR2: SGHTS, YDEGEE. The CDR3 runs to 15 residues. Germline trimming cut 6 bases from V and 0 bases from J; bases unmatched to any gene: 6. As DNA, the CDR3 is TGTGCCAGCATGAGGGGAGGGAGCTCCTACAATGAGCAGTTCTTC. This codes for CASMRGGSSYNEQFF.

This chain joins TRBV7-9 and TRBJ2-5; 7 bases are a match to TRBD2. The germline V gene encodes CDR1 SEHNR and CDR2 FQNEAQ (reference sequence). There are 18 residues in the CDR3. V shed 2 bases, J shed 4 bases, and the junction held 16 bases outside the gene matches. The CDR3 DNA reads as TGTGCCAGCAGCTTAAGGCTAGCGGATGACCTCAGGTCAGAGACCCAGTACTTC. Protein product: CASSLRLADDLRSETQYF.

The chain recombines TRBV11-3 with TRBJ2-5; D ambiguous. Germline V gene sequence: CDR1 SGHNT, CDR2 YENEEA. There are 14 residues in the CDR3. Trimming removed 1 base from V and 4 bases from J, with 10 bases in between. The CDR3 loop is CASSLGGGGETQYF. CDR3 nucleotides: TGTGCCAGCAGCTTAGGTGGCGGCGGAGAGACCCAGTACTTC. Based on the CDR3 plus reference TRBV11-3 and TRBJ2-5, the full variable domain is EAGVVQSPRYKIIEKKQPVAFWCNPISGHNTLYWYLQNLGQGPELLIRYENEEAVDDSQLPKDRFSAERLKGVDSTLKIQPAELGDSAVYLCASSLGGGGETQYFGPGTRLLVL.

V and J are TRBV7-8 and TRBJ2-2; TRBD2 matches at 7 bases. Trimming took 0 bases from V and 4 from J; bases not matched to a gene: 2. Germline lookup yields CDR1 SGHVS and CDR2 FQNEAQ. This CDR3 is built from 15 residues. Here the CDR3 DNA reads TGTGCCAGCAGCTTAGCGGGAGGGATCACCGGGGAGCTGTTTTTT. Amino acids: CASSLAGGITGELFF.

This chain joins TRBV28 and TRBJ2-3, with D perhaps TRBD2 (6 bases). Looked up from germline, CDR1 is MDHEN and CDR2 is SYDVKM. Trimming pared 5 bases from V and 2 bases from J, leaving 14 bases between. The CDR3 has 15 residues. CDR3 in DNA: TGTGCCAGCAGTGGTGCGGGCGGGAACACAGATACGCAGTATTTT. The encoded protein is CASSGAGGNTDTQYF.

This clone was counted once. The chain uses TRBV5-4 and TRBJ1-1, with D possibly matching TRBD1 (5 bases). The V gene's germline CDR1 is SGHNT and CDR2 YYREEE (reference sequence). V lost 4 bases, J lost 1 base, and 8 bases lay in between. The CDR3 is 13 amino acids. The CDR3: CASSSTGNTEAFF. The DNA of the CDR3 is TGTGCCAGCAGCAGTACAGGGAACACTGAAGCTTTCTTT.

The gene calls are TRBV30 and TRBJ2-2, with TRBD2 as a possible D gene (6 bases). The CDR3 sequence is 14 residues long. Trimming removed 5 bases from V and 6 bases from J, with 16 bases in between. The germline gives CDR1 GTSNPN, CDR2 SVGIG (reference sequence). The CDR3 sequence is CAWAAGWYAGELFF. In DNA form, the CDR3 reads TGTGCCTGGGCGGCGGGGTGGTACGCCGGGGAGCTGTTTTTT.

The CDR3 reads CASSPDRGTVKNTEAFF. The CDR3 DNA reads as TGTGCCAGCAGTCCCGACAGGGGGACGGTGAAGAACACTGAAGCTTTCTTT. This sequence joins TRBV7-9 and TRBJ1-1; 9 bases fit TRBD1. This CDR3 contains 17 residues. The ends lost 6 bases at V and 1 base at J; junction bases unmatched: 12. The germline CDR1 and CDR2 sequences are SEHNR and FQNEAQ (reference sequence).

The rearrangement uses TRBV2 and TRBJ2-7; 11 nucleotides align to TRBD1. There are 15 residues in the CDR3. Trimming took 8 bases from V and 3 from J; bases not matched to a gene: 9. Germline values: CDR1 SNHLY, CDR2 FYNNEI. CDR3 protein: CASEGRGTGGYEQYF. The CDR3 DNA is TGTGCCAGCGAGGGACGGGGGACAGGGGGCTACGAGCAGTACTTC.

This chain links TRBV19 with TRBJ1-1; no reliable D call. The V end was cut by 6 bases, the J end by 5 bases, with 10 bases between. The CDR3 consists of 12 residues. Looked up from germline, CDR1 is LNHDA and CDR2 is SQIVND (reference sequence). The CDR3 loop is CASRYRGTEAFF. Written as DNA, the CDR3 is TGTGCCAGTAGATACCGCGGGACTGAAGCTTTCTTT. Based on the CDR3 plus reference TRBV19 and TRBJ1-1, the full variable domain is DGGITQSPKYLFRKEGQNVTLSCEQNLNHDAMYWYRQDPGQGLRLIYYSQIVNDFQKGDIAEGYSVSREKKESFPLTVTSAQKNPTAFYLCASRYRGTEAFFGQGTRLTVV.

J is TRBJ1-2 and V is TRBV28, with D tentatively TRBD1 (5 bases). The germline V and J ends were trimmed by 5 bases and 1 base, with 17 bases remaining between them. Germline V gene sequence: CDR1 MDHEN, CDR2 SYDVKM. The CDR3 covers 16 residues. DNA of the CDR3: TGTGCCAGCAGTCGCCTCGTTTTGGGGGGTAACTATGGCTACACCTTC. Translated: CASSRLVLGGNYGYTF.